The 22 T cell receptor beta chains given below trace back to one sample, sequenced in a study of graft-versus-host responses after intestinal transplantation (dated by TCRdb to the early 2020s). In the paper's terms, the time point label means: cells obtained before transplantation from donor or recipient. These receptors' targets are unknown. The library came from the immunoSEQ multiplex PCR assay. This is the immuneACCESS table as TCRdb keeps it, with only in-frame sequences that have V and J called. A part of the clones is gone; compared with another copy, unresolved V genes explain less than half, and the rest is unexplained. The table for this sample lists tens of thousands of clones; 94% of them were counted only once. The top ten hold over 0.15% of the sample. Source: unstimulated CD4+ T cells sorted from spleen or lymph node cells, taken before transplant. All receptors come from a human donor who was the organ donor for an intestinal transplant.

CDR3 amino acids: CASSLDFWSRNTEAFF. In nucleotides, the CDR3 is TGTGCCAGCAGCTTGGATTTTTGGTCACGGAACACTGAAGCTTTCTTT. V usage is TRBV5-5 and J usage is TRBJ1-1; D not certain. CDR1 SGHKS and CDR2 YYEKEE come from the germline V gene (reference sequence). Trimming left V 0 bases short and J 1 base short, with 13 bases between. This CDR3 contains 16 residues.

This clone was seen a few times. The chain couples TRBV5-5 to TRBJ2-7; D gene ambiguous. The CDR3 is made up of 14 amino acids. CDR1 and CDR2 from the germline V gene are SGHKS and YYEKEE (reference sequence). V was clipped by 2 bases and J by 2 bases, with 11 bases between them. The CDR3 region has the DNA TGTGCCAGCAGCTTTCGTTCCTACGCCTACGAGCAGTACTTC. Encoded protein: CASSFRSYAYEQYF.

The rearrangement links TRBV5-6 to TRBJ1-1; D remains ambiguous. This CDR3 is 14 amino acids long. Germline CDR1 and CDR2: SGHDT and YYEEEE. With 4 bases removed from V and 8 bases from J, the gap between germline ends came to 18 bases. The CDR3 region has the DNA TGTGCCAGCAGCCCCGGATCGGGAGTCTTAGAAGCTTTCTTT. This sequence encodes CASSPGSGVLEAFF.

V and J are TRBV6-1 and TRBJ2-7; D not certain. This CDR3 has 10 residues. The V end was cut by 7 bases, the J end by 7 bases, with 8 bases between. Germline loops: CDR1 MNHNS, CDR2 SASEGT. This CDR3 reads CASTYGEQYF. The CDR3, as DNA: TGTGCCAGCACATACGGGGAGCAGTACTTC.

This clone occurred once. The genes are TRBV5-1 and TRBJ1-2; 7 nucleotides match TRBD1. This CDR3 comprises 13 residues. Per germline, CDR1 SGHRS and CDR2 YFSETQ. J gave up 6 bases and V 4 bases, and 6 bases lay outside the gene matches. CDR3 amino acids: CASSQGTANGYTF. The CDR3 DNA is TGCGCCAGCAGCCAGGGGACAGCCAATGGCTACACCTTC.

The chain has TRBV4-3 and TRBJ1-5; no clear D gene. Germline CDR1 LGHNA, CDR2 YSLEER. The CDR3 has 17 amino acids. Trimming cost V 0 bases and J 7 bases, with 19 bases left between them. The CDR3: CASSQESAGPAGQPQHF. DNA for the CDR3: TGCGCCAGCAGCCAAGAGAGCGCCGGGCCAGCCGGGCAGCCCCAGCATTTT.

The CDR3 bases are TGTGCCAGCAGCTCCGGACAGATCTATGGCTACACCTTC. Amino acid sequence: CASSSGQIYGYTF. V gene TRBV7-9 combines with J gene TRBJ1-2; a possible D gene is TRBD1 (6 bases). Germline CDR1 is SEHNR and CDR2 is FQNEAQ (reference sequence). With 4 bases removed from V and 4 bases from J, the gap between germline ends came to 10 bases. The CDR3 is 13 residues long. Complete variable domain (other parts from reference TRBV7-9 and TRBJ1-2): DTGVSQNPRHKITKRGQNVTFRCDPISEHNRLYWYRQTLGQGPEFLTYFQNEAQLEKSRLLSDRFSAERPKGSFSTLEIQRTEQGDSAMYLCASSSGQIYGYTFGSGTRLTVV.

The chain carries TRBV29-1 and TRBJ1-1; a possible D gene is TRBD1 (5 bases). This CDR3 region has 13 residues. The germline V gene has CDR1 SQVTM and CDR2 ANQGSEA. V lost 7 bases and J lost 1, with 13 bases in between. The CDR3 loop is CSASGLTNTEAFF. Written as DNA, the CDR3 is TGCAGCGCCTCAGGGTTGACGAACACTGAAGCTTTCTTT.

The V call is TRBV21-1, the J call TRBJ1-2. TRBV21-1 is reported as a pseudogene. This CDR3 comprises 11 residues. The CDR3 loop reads CASSSRDGYTF. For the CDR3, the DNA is TGTGCCAGCAGCTCCAGGGACGGCTACACCTTC.

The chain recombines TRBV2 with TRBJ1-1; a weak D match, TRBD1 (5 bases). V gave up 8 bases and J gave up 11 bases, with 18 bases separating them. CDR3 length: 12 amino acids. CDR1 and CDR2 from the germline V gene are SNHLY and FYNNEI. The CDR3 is CASSRGRGLAFF. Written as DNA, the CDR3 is TGTGCCAGCTCCCGGGGACGGGGATTGGCTTTCTTT.

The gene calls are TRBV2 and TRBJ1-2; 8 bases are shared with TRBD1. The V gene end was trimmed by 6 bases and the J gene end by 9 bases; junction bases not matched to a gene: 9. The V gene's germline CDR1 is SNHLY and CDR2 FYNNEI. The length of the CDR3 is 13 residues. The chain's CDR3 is CASRGTGGISYTF. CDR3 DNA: TGTGCCAGCAGGGGAACAGGGGGGATAAGCTACACCTTC.

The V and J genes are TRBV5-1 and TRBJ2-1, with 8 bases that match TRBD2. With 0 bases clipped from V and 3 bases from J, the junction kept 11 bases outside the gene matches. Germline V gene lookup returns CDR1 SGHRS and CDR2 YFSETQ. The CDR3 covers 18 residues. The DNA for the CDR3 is TGCGCCAGCAGCTTGGCCGGTCCGGGACTAGGGCTCTACAATGAGCAGTTCTTC. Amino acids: CASSLAGPGLGLYNEQFF.

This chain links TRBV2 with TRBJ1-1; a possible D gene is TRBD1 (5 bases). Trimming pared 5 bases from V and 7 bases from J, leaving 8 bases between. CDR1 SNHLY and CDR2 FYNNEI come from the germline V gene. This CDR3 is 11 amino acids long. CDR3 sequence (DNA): TGTGCCAGCAGTCGGGGGTATGAAGCTTTCTTT. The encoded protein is CASSRGYEAFF.

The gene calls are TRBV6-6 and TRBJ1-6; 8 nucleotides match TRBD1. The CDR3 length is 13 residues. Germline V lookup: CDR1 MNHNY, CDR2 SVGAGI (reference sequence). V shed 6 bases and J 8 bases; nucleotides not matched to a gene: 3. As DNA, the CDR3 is TGTGCCAGCAGAGACAGGGGTTATTCACCCCTCCACTTT. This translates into CASRDRGYSPLHF.

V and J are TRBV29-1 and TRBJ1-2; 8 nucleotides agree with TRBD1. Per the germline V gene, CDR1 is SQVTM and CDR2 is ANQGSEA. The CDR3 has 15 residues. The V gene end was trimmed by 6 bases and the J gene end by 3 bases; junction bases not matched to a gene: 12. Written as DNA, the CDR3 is TGCAGCGTCGGACTCAGGGGGCCAAGAGACTATGGCTACACCTTC. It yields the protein CSVGLRGPRDYGYTF.

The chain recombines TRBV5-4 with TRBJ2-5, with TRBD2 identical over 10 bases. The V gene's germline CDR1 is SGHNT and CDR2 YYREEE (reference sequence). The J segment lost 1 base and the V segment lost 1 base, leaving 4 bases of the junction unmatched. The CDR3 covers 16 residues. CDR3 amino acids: CASSLPLAGVQETQYF. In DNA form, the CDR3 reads TGTGCCAGCAGCTTGCCGCTAGCGGGGGTCCAAGAGACCCAGTACTTC.

The CDR3 region has the DNA TGTGCCAGCAGCTTAACGGTGGGGCCCTCCTACGAGCAGTACTTC. Its translation: CASSLTVGPSYEQYF. The J gene is TRBJ2-7, the V gene TRBV7-9; the D gene is possibly TRBD1 (5 bases). The length of the CDR3 is 15 residues. V was trimmed by 2 bases and J by 0 bases, leaving 11 bases between them. Germline loops: CDR1 SEHNR, CDR2 FQNEAQ (reference sequence). Full variable domain (missing parts from reference TRBV7-9 and TRBJ2-7): DTGVSQNPRHKITKRGQNVTFRCDPISEHNRLYWYRQTLGQGPEFLTYFQNEAQLEKSRLLSDRFSAERPKGSFSTLEIQRTEQGDSAMYLCASSLTVGPSYEQYFGPGTRLTVT.

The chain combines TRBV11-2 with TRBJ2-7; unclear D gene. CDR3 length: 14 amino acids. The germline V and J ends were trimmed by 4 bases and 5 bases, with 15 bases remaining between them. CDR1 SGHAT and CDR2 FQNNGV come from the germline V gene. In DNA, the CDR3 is TGTGCCAGCAGCTCCTACACCCGCCGGGACGAGCAGTACTTC. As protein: CASSSYTRRDEQYF.

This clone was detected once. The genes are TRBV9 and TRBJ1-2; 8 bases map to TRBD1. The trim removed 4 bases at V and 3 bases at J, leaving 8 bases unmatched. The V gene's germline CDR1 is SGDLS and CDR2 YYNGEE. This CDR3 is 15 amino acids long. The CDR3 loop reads CASSPRTGPDYGYTF. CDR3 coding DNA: TGTGCCAGCAGCCCTAGGACAGGGCCGGACTATGGCTACACCTTC. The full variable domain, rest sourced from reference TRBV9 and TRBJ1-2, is DSGVTQTPKHLITATGQRVTLRCSPRSGDLSVYWYQQSLDQGLQFLIQYYNGEERAKGNILERFSAQQFPDLHSELNLSSLELGDSALYFCASSPRTGPDYGYTFGSGTRLTVV.

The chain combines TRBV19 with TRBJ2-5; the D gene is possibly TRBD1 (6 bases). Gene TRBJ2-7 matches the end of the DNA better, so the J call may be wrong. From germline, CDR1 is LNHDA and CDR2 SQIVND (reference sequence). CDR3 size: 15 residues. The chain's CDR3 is CASSISDRMTYEQYF. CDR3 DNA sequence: TGTGCCAGTAGTATATCCGACAGGATGACCTACGAGCAGTACTTC.

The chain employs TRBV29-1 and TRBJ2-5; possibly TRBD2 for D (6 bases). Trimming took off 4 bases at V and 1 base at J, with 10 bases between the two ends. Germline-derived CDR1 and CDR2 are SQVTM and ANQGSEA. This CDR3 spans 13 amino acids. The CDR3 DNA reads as TGCAGCGTTGTCGGGACTTTCCAAGAGACCCAGTACTTC. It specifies CSVVGTFQETQYF. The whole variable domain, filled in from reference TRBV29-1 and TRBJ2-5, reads SAVISQKPSRDICQRGTSLTIQCQVDSQVTMMFWYRQQPGQSLTLIATANQGSEATYESGFVIDKFPISRPNLTFSTLTVSNMSPEDSSIYLCSVVGTFQETQYFGPGTRLLVL.

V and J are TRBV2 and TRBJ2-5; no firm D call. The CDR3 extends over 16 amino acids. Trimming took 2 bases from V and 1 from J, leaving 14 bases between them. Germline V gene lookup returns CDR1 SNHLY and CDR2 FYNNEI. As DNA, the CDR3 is TGTGCCAGCAGTGAATTCCCGCAGCCTACCCAAGAGACCCAGTACTTC. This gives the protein CASSEFPQPTQETQYF.